This T cell receptor beta chain was found in a study of beta chain features in type 1 diabetes. The CDR3 covers 14 residues. V lost 5 bases, J lost 9 bases, and 9 bases stayed unmatched. The germline CDR1 and CDR2 sequences are SEHNR and FQNEAQ (reference sequence). TCRB transcripts that were expressed got sequenced, as all of the isolated RNA had been reverse transcribed. Assay: immunoSEQ multiplex PCR; the TCRdb copy retains only in-frame clones and omits some. The data contain about 350,000 clones, less than 20% of them singletons. The receptor comes from a woman between 18 and 29 years old in good health. Sequences were obtained from naive CD4+ T cells from blood. V is TRBV7-9 and J is TRBJ1-1; 10 bases map to TRBD1. The chain's CDR3 is CASSPSPGQGKAFF. The CDR3 region has the DNA TGTGCCAGCAGCCCCTCCCCGGGACAGGGGAAAGCTTTCTTT.